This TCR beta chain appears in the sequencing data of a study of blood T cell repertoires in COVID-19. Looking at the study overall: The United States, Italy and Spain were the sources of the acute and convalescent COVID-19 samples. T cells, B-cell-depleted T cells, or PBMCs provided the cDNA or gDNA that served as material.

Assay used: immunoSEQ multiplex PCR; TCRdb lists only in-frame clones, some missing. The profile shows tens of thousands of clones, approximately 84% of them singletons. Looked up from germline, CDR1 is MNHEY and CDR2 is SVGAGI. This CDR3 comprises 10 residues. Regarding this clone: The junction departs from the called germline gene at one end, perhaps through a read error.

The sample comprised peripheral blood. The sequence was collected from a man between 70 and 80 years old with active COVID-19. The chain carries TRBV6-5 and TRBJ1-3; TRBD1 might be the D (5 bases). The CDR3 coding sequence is TGTGCCAGCAGGGGGGGGAAGGAATGGTTT. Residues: CASRGGKEWF.